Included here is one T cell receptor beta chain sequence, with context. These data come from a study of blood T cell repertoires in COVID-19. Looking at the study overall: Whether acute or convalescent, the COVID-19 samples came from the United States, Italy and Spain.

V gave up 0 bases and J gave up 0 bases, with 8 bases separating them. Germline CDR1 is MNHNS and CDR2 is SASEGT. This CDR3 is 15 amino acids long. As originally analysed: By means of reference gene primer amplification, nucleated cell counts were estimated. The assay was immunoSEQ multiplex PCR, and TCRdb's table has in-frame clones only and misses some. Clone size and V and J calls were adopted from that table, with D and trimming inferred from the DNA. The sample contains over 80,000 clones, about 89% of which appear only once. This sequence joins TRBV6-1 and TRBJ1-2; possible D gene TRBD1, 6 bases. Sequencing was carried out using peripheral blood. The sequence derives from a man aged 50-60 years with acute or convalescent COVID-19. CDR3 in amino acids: CASSEAGATNYGYTF. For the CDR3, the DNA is TGTGCCAGCAGTGAAGCGGGGGCCACTAACTATGGCTACACCTTC.